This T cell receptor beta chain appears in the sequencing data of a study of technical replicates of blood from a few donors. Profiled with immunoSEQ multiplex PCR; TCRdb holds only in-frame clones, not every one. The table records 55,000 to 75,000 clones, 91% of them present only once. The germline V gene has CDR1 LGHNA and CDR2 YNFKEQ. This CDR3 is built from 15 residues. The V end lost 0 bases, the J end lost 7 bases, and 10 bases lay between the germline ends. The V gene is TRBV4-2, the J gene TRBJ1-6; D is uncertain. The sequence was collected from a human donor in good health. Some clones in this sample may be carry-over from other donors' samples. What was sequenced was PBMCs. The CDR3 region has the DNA TGTGCCAGCAGCCAAGATGGTAGCGGGAATTCACCCCTCCACTTT. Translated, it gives CASSQDGSGNSPLHF.